A single sample is the source of the 2 T cell receptor beta chains below, sequenced in a study of cytomegalovirus exposure and HLA in healthy donors. PCR involved 60 Vbeta and 13 Jbeta primers. Sequencing used immunoSEQ multiplex PCR; TCRdb keeps in-frame clones, though not all of them. Of 120,000 or so clones in the sample, approximately 87% are singletons; the top ten hold 15% to 20%. Sequenced sample: PBMCs. These TCRs come from a young man in good health and CMV-seropositive.

There are a few counts of this clone. The V call is TRBV6-5, the J call TRBJ1-1; 7 bases line up with TRBD1. This CDR3 region has 15 residues. Germline CDR1 reads MNHEY; CDR2 reads SVGAGI. The V and J ends lost 5 bases and 1 base, in that order; junction bases with no gene match: 7. The CDR3 bases are TGTGCCAGCAGTACGACGGGACAGCCGAACACTGAAGCTTTCTTT. This encodes CASSTTGQPNTEAFF.

This clone is a singleton in its sample. This chain connects TRBV5-5 to TRBJ1-5, with D possibly TRBD1 on 5 matching bases. This CDR3 is built from 16 residues. The germline V and J ends were trimmed by 5 bases and 5 bases, with 20 bases remaining between them. Germline-derived CDR1 and CDR2 are SGHKS and YYEKEE (reference sequence). The CDR3 DNA is TGTGCCAGCAGGCCCAGGTTCCCCCCGGGGGATCAGCCCCAGCATTTT. It specifies CASRPRFPPGDQPQHF.